The rows below give T cell receptor beta chains drawn from one sample of a study of blood T cell repertoires in COVID-19. Measured with immunoSEQ multiplex PCR; TCRdb has only the in-frame clones, and not every one. Of roughly 330,000 clones listed, roughly 90% were seen once; the top ten hold under 8%. The sample taken for sequencing was peripheral blood. These receptors were taken from a man between 18 and 29 years old who had recovered from COVID-19. CDR3s include the opening cysteine and the closing phenylalanine or tryptophan. The order of the fields is clone size, D gene, V gene, J gene, CDR3 DNA, CDR3 protein. The D gene is left open where the match is weak. Some rows mark clone size as missing; the rest say once, few, many or name a class of expanded clone.

once	-	TRBV7-2	TRBJ2-7	TGTGCCAGCAGCTTGACCGGGAGTAATTACGAGCAGTACTTC	CASSLTGSNYEQYF
-	TRBD2	TRBV7-6	TRBJ2-1	TGTGCCAGCAGCTTAGGTGGGTCGGGACTAGCAGAGTACAATGAGCAGTTCTTC	CASSLGGSGLAEYNEQFF
-	-	TRBV4-3	TRBJ1-3	TGCGCCAGCAGCCAAGAGTACCAAATTACAGGAAACACCATATATTTT	CASSQEYQITGNTIYF
-	TRBD2	TRBV2	TRBJ2-2	TGTGCCCACACGGGGCGGACTAGCGGAAACGAAGCCGCGAACACCGGGGAGCTGTTTTTT	CAHTGRTSGNEAANTGELFF
-	-	TRBV3-1/TRBV3-2	TRBJ1-5	TGTGCCAGCAGCCACCACGGACAGAATCAGCCCCAGCATTTT	CASSHHGQNQPQHF
few	TRBD1	TRBV11-2	TRBJ2-7	TGTGCCAGCAGCTTAGAACAGGGGACCTACGAGCAGTACTTC	CASSLEQGTYEQYF
-	-	TRBV11-2	TRBJ2-1	TGTGCCAGCAGCCCCCAGACAGGAGAGCAGTTCTTC	CASSPQTGEQFF
-	-	TRBV5-1	TRBJ2-5	TGCGCCAGCAGGACCGGGACACCTCAAGAGACCCAGTACTTC	CASRTGTPQETQYF
once	TRBD2	TRBV27	TRBJ2-1	TGTGCCAGCAGTTTGGCCTCGAGACTAGCGGGAGACAATGAGCAGTTCTTC	CASSLASRLAGDNEQFF
-	-	TRBV25-1	TRBJ2-3	TGTGCCAGCACACACCCCGGGAGCACAGATACGCAGTATTTT	CASTHPGSTDTQYF
-	-	TRBV20-1	TRBJ2-1	TGCAGTGCTAGTAATCTCCAGGCGTCCTACAATGAGCAGTTCTTC	CSASNLQASYNEQFF
once	-	TRBV10-3	TRBJ1-2	TGTGCCATCAGTGAGGGGGAGGGGAACCCCCCTAGGTATGGCTACACCTTC	CAISEGEGNPPRYGYTF
-	-	TRBV27	TRBJ1-2	TGTGCCAGCAGTTTGGGGGGGTTGGATGGCTACACCTTC	CASSLGGLDGYTF
-	-	TRBV19	TRBJ1-2	TGTGCCAGTAGTAGGGGTGCCCAGGGGACGTTTGGCTACACCTTC	CASSRGAQGTFGYTF
-	TRBD2	TRBV6-2/TRBV6-3	TRBJ2-7	TGTGCCAGCAGTGCATCGTCGGGACTAGCGTATTACGAGCAGTACTTC	CASSASSGLAYYEQYF
-	TRBD2	TRBV7-8	TRBJ2-7	TGTGCCAGCAGCTTTCCCAGCGGGACTTTCGAGCAGTACTTC	CASSFPSGTFEQYF
once	TRBD1	TRBV6-5	TRBJ2-1	TGTGCCAGCAGTTTCCGGGACAGGGGGCTTCATGAGCAGTTCTTC	CASSFRDRGLHEQFF
-	-	TRBV5-1	TRBJ2-7	TGCGCCAGCAGCTCACACTACGAGCAGTACTTC	CASSSHYEQYF
-	TRBD1	TRBV19	TRBJ2-3	TGTGCCAGTAGTAAGGACAGGGGCCGCCTTCTCACAGATACGCAGTATTTT	CASSKDRGRLLTDTQYF
-	TRBD1	TRBV29-1	TRBJ1-2	TGCAGCGTCGCCCCACAGGGGGGAAACTATGGCTACACCTTC	CSVAPQGGNYGYTF
-	TRBD1	TRBV15	TRBJ2-2	TGTGCCACCAGCAGAGATACACAGGGGAACGGGGAGCTGTTTTTT	CATSRDTQGNGELFF
once	-	TRBV9	TRBJ2-1	TGTGCCAGCAGCGTAGGCCCCGGGGGAGGTAATGAGCAGTTCTTC	CASSVGPGGGNEQFF
-	TRBD1	TRBV18	TRBJ2-5	TGTGCCAGCTCACAAAACAGGGGGCGCGGAGAGACCCAGTACTTC	CASSQNRGRGETQYF
once	-	TRBV6-5	TRBJ1-6	TGTGCCAGCAGTCAGGCGGGACGGGGAAATTCACCCCTCCACTTT	CASSQAGRGNSPLHF
once	-	TRBV19	TRBJ2-1	TGTGCCAGTAGTACCCCCGGACAGTTGACCTACAATGAGCAGTTCTTC	CASSTPGQLTYNEQFF
-	-	TRBV5-4	TRBJ1-1	TGTGCCAGCAGCTTGGAGGGGGTAGTCGCTTTCTTT	CASSLEGVVAFF
-	-	TRBV18	TRBJ1-1	TGTGCCAGCTCACCAAACAGGGACACTGAAGCTTTCTTT	CASSPNRDTEAFF
-	-	TRBV20-1	TRBJ1-1	TGCAGTGCTAGAATGGGGGGTGAAGCTTTCTTT	CSARMGGEAFF
-	-	TRBV27	TRBJ1-5	TGTGCCAGCAGTTTTCAGGGGACTCAGCCCCAGCATTTT	CASSFQGTQPQHF
-	-	TRBV4-1	TRBJ1-1	TGCGCCAGCAGCCAAGAAGCCGGGGGGCCTGAAGCTTTCTTT	CASSQEAGGPEAFF
-	-	TRBV18	TRBJ1-1	TGTGCCAGCTCACCCCCCATCGGGAGGGCGAACACTGAAGCTTTCTTT	CASSPPIGRANTEAFF
-	TRBD2	TRBV4-3	TRBJ2-3	TGCGCCAGCAGCCAAGATCCCGGACTAGCGGGAGACGGCACAGATACGCAGTATTTT	CASSQDPGLAGDGTDTQYF
many	-	TRBV2	TRBJ2-7	TGTGCCAGCAGACAGGAGTTCTACGAGCAGTACTTC	CASRQEFYEQYF
-	-	TRBV2	TRBJ2-5	TGTGCCAGCAGTTCCCTAGGCCCGGGAGAGACCCAGTACTTC	CASSSLGPGETQYF
-	TRBD1	TRBV5-1	TRBJ1-2	TGCGCCAGCAGCTCACAAACAGGGGGAGCCTATGGCTACACCTTC	CASSSQTGGAYGYTF
-	TRBD1	TRBV7-3	TRBJ1-5	TGTGCCAGCAGTCCTGCAACCGGGACAGACAATCAGCCCCAGCATTTT	CASSPATGTDNQPQHF
-	-	TRBV18	TRBJ1-1	TGTGCCAGCTCACAAACAGGGAGTGGTAAGACTGAAGCTTTCTTT	CASSQTGSGKTEAFF
-	TRBD1	TRBV19	TRBJ1-1	TGTGCCAGTCTCCCCGACAGGGGGGACATGAACACTGAAGCTTTCTTT	CASLPDRGDMNTEAFF
-	-	TRBV6-5	TRBJ2-7	TGTGCCAGCAGCCTTTACGGGACTCAATCCTACGAGCAGTACTTC	CASSLYGTQSYEQYF
-	TRBD1	TRBV10-3	TRBJ1-2	TGTGCCATCAGCCCGGACAGGGGAAACTATGGCTACACCTTC	CAISPDRGNYGYTF
-	TRBD1	TRBV9	TRBJ1-3	TGTGCCAGCAGCGTAGAATGGGACAGAGGAAACACCATATATTTT	CASSVEWDRGNTIYF
-	TRBD1	TRBV4-2	TRBJ1-5	TGTGCCAGCAGCCAAGCGCCACAGGGGAATAGCAATCAGCCCCAGCATTTT	CASSQAPQGNSNQPQHF
-	-	TRBV13	TRBJ1-1	TGTGCCAGCAGCCCCAATAGGGGGAATACTGAAGCTTTCTTT	CASSPNRGNTEAFF
-	-	TRBV5-8	TRBJ2-7	TGTGCCAGCAGCTCCGGCGGATCTGGCTACGAGCAGTACTTC	CASSSGGSGYEQYF
-	-	TRBV30	TRBJ2-7	TGTGCCTGGAGCGCAGGCCAGGGTCCCTACGAGCAGTACTTC	CAWSAGQGPYEQYF
-	TRBD2	TRBV28	TRBJ2-1	TGTGCCAGCAGTAAACCCTCGTGGACTAGCGGGATAATGTCCAATGAGCAGTTCTTC	CASSKPSWTSGIMSNEQFF
-	-	TRBV7-6	TRBJ1-5	TGTGCCAGCAGCTGGACAACCGATAGCAATCAGCCCCAGCATTTT	CASSWTTDSNQPQHF